These T cell receptor beta chains were read from a single sample in a study of CD8 T cells in Susac syndrome. TCRdb reanalysed the immunoSEQ multiplex PCR reads using MiXCR and keeps one entry per CDR3 protein. The table shows roughly 330,000 distinct CDR3 sequences, with just over 90% occurring only once. Sequenced input: CD4+ T cells from PBMCs. The source is a human donor with multiple sclerosis. CDR3s include the opening cysteine and the closing phenylalanine or tryptophan. The order of the fields is clone size, J gene, D gene, V gene, CDR3 DNA, CDR3 protein. A D gene is named only where the DNA matches it firmly. Not all rows give a size; the values are once, few, many and, for expanded clones, a class.

>few|TRBJ2-1|TRBD2|TRBV30
TGTGCCTGGAGTGCAGGGACTACTACGCGGTTCTTC
CAWSAGTTTRFF
>.|TRBJ1-6|.|TRBV19
TGTGCCAGTAGTATTGCGGATTCACCCCTCCACTTT
CASSIADSPLHF
>.|TRBJ2-5|.|TRBV20-1
TGCAGTCTCGATACTCCGGAGACCCAGTACTTC
CSLDTPETQYF
>.|TRBJ2-7|.|TRBV29-1
TGCAGCGTTGAAGATACAGGGGGGGGAGAGCAGTACTTC
CSVEDTGGGEQYF
>.|TRBJ2-3|.|TRBV6-9
TGTGCCAGCAGTTATAGGGGAAATCGGGCGGCAGATACGCAGTATTTT
CASSYRGNRAADTQYF
>.|TRBJ1-2|TRBD1|TRBV19
TGTGCCAGTAGTATCCAAGGGACAGGGTTTTATGGCTACACCTTC
CASSIQGTGFYGYTF
>.|TRBJ1-4|.|TRBV30
TGTGCCTGGAGCTACACAGGGATTAATGAAAAACTGTTTTTT
CAWSYTGINEKLFF
>.|TRBJ2-1|TRBD2|TRBV12-3/TRBV12-4
TGTGCCAGCAGTTCCGTAGCCGGGGGGAGTTACAATGAGCAGTTCTTC
CASSSVAGGSYNEQFF
>.|TRBJ2-1|.|TRBV5-1
TGCGCCAGCAGCCCCCGACCCAGGAGCTCCTACAATGAGCAGTTCTTC
CASSPRPRSSYNEQFF
>.|TRBJ2-2|.|TRBV12-3/TRBV12-4
TGTGCCAGCAGTTTACCCCTCACGAACACCGGGGAGCTGTTTTTT
CASSLPLTNTGELFF
>few|TRBJ2-3|TRBD2|TRBV11-2
TGTGCCAGCAGCTTAGAGCCTAGCGGGGGCGCAGATACGCAGTATTTT
CASSLEPSGGADTQYF
>.|TRBJ1-4|.|TRBV6-1
TGTGCCAGCACCCCCGGAGGCAGGCGGGTCGAGAAACTGTTTTTT
CASTPGGRRVEKLFF
>.|TRBJ2-2|.|TRBV18
TGTGCCAGCTCACCAGACAGACCCGGGGAGCTGTTTTTT
CASSPDRPGELFF
>.|TRBJ2-5|.|TRBV27
TGTGCCAGCAGTTTATTCCGGGGCAAAGAGACCCAGTACTTC
CASSLFRGKETQYF
>.|TRBJ2-1|.|TRBV6-1
TGTGCCAGCAGTAACCTAGGAATGGTCTCCCATGAGCAGTTCTTC
CASSNLGMVSHEQFF
>.|TRBJ2-2|.|TRBV25-1
TGTGCCAGCAGTGATACCAGGGCACCGAACACCGGGGAGCTGTTTTTT
CASSDTRAPNTGELFF
>.|TRBJ2-7|.|TRBV27
TGTGCCAGCAGTGCGGGGTTCAACGAGCAGTACTTC
CASSAGFNEQYF
>once|TRBJ1-1|TRBD1|TRBV19
TGTGCCAGTAGTCCGTCCCGGGACAGGGCTCATGAAGCTTTCTTT
CASSPSRDRAHEAFF
>.|TRBJ2-1|.|TRBV20-1
TGCAGTGCTAGGGGAACCGGGACCAGGTACAATGAGCAGTTCTTC
CSARGTGTRYNEQFF